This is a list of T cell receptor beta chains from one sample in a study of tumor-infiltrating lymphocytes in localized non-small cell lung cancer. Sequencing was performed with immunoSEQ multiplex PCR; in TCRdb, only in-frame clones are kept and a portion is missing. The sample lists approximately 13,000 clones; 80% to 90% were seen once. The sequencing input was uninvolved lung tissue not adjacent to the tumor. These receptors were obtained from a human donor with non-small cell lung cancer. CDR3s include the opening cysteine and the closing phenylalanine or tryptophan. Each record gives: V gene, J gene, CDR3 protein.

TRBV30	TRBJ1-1	CAWSRGRDTEAFF
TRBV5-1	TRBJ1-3	CASSTRLGRTGNTIYF
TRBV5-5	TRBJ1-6	CASSLMGQGALALHF
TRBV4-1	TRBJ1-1	CASSQGGRPEAFF
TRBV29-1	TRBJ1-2	CSVYDREGYTF
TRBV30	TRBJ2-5	CAWGVGGQETQYF
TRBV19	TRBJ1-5	CASRGQGEQPQHF
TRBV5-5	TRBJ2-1	CASSLGEGVNEQFF
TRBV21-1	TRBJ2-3	CANPPGGDTQYF
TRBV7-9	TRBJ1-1	CASSLWVRGGSEAFF
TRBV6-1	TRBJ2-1	CASSPQAGIPNEQFF
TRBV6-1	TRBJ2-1	CASSEGTGGYNEQFF
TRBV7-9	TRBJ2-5	CASSPGQGPYQETQYF
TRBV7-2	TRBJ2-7	CASRMGGGSSYEQYF
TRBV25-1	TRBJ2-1	CASSELVGVEQFF
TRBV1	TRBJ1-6	CTSSQRTAFLGSYNSPLHF